Below, 7 T cell receptor beta chains from the same sample are listed, as sequenced in a study of OX40 agonist ivuxolimab in advanced cancers. Profiled with immunoSEQ multiplex PCR; TCRdb holds only in-frame clones, not every one. The sample includes under 60,000 clones, about 90% of them seen just once. The material sequenced was CD4+ or CD8+ T cells sorted from blood, taken in a trial of the OX40 agonist ivuxolimab. The receptors come from an adult with an advanced solid tumor such as melanoma, head and neck, liver or kidney cancer.

V usage is TRBV11-2 and J usage is TRBJ2-1, with D tentatively TRBD1 (5 bases). Germline values: CDR1 SGHAT, CDR2 FQNNGV. V gave up 5 bases and J gave up 3 bases, with 17 bases separating them. There are 16 residues in the CDR3. The CDR3 coding sequence is TGTGCCAGCAGCCCTACCAAGGGGCCAGTCTACAATGAGCAGTTCTTC. The encoded protein is CASSPTKGPVYNEQFF.

The genes are TRBV18 and TRBJ1-4; D gene unclear. The CDR3 has 16 residues. Per the germline V gene, CDR1 is KGHSH and CDR2 is LQKENI. Trimming pared 5 bases from V and 6 bases from J, leaving 19 bases between. The CDR3 spells CASSTYPGQRDEKLFF. CDR3 sequence (DNA): TGTGCCAGCTCAACTTATCCTGGGCAAAGGGATGAAAAACTGTTTTTT.

The chain joins TRBV5-1 to TRBJ2-7; 8 bases align to TRBD2. Germline lookup yields CDR1 SGHRS and CDR2 YFSETQ. The J segment lost 0 bases and the V segment lost 4 bases, leaving 6 bases of the junction unmatched. The CDR3 loop spans 15 amino acids. CDR3 nucleotides: TGCGCCAGCAGCCTTGAGCGGGAGAGCTCCTACGAGCAGTACTTC. It encodes CASSLERESSYEQYF.

The rearrangement joins TRBV7-2 to TRBJ1-1; D is unclear. CDR1 and CDR2 from the germline V gene are SGHTA and FQGNSA. The CDR3 is made up of 14 amino acids. Trimming stripped 5 bases from V and 2 bases from J, with 12 bases between. For the CDR3, the DNA is TGTGCCAGCAGCCGGCGGGAGGTCAACACTGAAGCTTTCTTT. Translation: CASSRREVNTEAFF.

The rearrangement joins TRBV5-1 to TRBJ2-7; 14 bases agree with TRBD2. The V and J ends lost 0 bases and 1 base, in that order; junction bases with no gene match: 9. Looked up from germline, CDR1 is SGHRS and CDR2 is YFSETQ. This CDR3 comprises 19 residues. CDR3 region: CASSLGGTSGRGTSYEQYF. CDR3 sequence (DNA): TGCGCCAGCAGCTTGGGCGGGACTAGCGGGAGAGGAACGTCCTACGAGCAGTACTTC.

Remarks on this clone: Other DNA variants within this sample encode the same CDR3. This chain connects TRBV2 to TRBJ2-5; D remains unclear. Germline V gene data show CDR1 as SNHLY and CDR2 as FYNNEI. CDR3 size: 12 residues. V was cut by 4 bases and J by 4 bases, with 7 bases left in between. CDR3 residues: CASSVRGETQYF. The DNA for the CDR3 is TGTGCCAGCAGTGTTCGAGGAGAGACCCAGTACTTC.

The chain couples TRBV5-1 to TRBJ1-1, with 7 bases fitting TRBD1. Germline-derived CDR1 and CDR2 are SGHRS and YFSETQ. The CDR3 is made up of 14 amino acids. Germline trimming cut 0 bases from V and 4 bases from J; bases unmatched to any gene: 3. This chain's CDR3 is CASSLEGTVTEAFF. The CDR3 nucleotides read TGCGCCAGCAGCTTGGAAGGGACAGTCACTGAAGCTTTCTTT. Complete variable domain (other parts from reference TRBV5-1 and TRBJ1-1): KAGVTQTPRYLIKTRGQQVTLSCSPISGHRSVSWYQQTPGQGLQFLFEYFSETQRNKGNFPGRFSGRQFSNSRSEMNVSTLELGDSALYLCASSLEGTVTEAFFGQGTRLTVV.